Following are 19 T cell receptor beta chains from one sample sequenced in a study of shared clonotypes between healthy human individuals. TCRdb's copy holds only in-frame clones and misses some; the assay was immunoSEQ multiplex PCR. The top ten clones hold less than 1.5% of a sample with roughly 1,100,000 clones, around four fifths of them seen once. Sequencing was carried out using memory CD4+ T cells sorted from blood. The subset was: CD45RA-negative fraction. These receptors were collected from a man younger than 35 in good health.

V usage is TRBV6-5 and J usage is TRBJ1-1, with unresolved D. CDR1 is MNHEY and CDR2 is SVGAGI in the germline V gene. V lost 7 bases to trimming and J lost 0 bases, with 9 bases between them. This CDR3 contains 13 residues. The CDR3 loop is CASTHRLNTEAFF. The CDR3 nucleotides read TGTGCCAGCACCCACAGACTGAACACTGAAGCTTTCTTT.

CDR3 amino acids: CASSLGTGTGNYEQYF. CDR3 sequence (DNA): TGTGCCAGCAGCTTGGGAACGGGGACAGGGAACTACGAGCAGTACTTC. The gene calls are TRBV5-8 and TRBJ2-7, with TRBD1 matching 9 bases. CDR3 length equals 16 residues. From germline, CDR1 is SGHTS and CDR2 YDEGEE. The V gene end was trimmed by 0 bases and the J gene end by 3 bases; junction bases not matched to a gene: 7. Using reference TRBV5-8 and TRBJ2-7 for the parts outside the CDR3, the full variable domain is EAGVTQSPTHLIKTRGQQATLRCSPISGHTSVYWYQQALGLGLQFLLWYDEGEERNRGNFPPRFSGRQFPNYSSELNVNALELEDSALYLCASSLGTGTGNYEQYFGPGTRLTVT.

The CDR3 spells CAWSVIWRGAGNEQFF. CDR3 coding DNA: TGTGCCTGGAGTGTAATTTGGCGGGGGGCTGGGAATGAGCAGTTCTTC. This chain uses TRBV30 with TRBJ2-1; TRBD2 matches 8 bases. The trim removed 0 bases at V and 7 bases at J, leaving 11 bases unmatched. Germline assignment: CDR1 GTSNPN and CDR2 SVGIG (reference sequence). The CDR3 consists of 16 residues.

The CDR3 here is CASSDQGLDTQYF. The DNA of the CDR3 is TGTGCCAGCAGTGACCAGGGCTTGGATACGCAGTATTTT. The chain has TRBV2 and TRBJ2-3; D perhaps matches TRBD1 (5 bases). The germline V gene encodes CDR1 SNHLY and CDR2 FYNNEI. CDR3 length: 13 amino acids. Deletions cut 3 bases from V and 6 bases from J, with 10 bases between. The variable domain in full, with the rest retrieved from reference TRBV2 and TRBJ2-3, is EPEVTQTPSHQVTQMGQEVILRCVPISNHLYFYWYRQILGQKVEFLVSFYNNEISEKSEIFDDQFSVERPDGSNFTLKIRSTKLEDSAMYFCASSDQGLDTQYFGPGTRLTVL.

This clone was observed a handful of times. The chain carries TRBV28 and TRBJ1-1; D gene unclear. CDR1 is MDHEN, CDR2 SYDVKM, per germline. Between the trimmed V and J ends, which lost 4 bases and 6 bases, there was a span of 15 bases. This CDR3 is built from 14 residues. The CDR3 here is CASSSPGQHPEAFF. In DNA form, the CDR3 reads TGTGCCAGCAGTTCTCCCGGGCAGCACCCTGAAGCTTTCTTT.

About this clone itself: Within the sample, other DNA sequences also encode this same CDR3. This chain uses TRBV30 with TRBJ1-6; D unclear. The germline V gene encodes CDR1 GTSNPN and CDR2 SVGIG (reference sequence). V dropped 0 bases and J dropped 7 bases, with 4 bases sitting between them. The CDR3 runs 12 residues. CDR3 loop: CAWSVKNSPLHF. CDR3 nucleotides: TGTGCCTGGAGTGTTAAGAATTCACCCCTCCACTTT.

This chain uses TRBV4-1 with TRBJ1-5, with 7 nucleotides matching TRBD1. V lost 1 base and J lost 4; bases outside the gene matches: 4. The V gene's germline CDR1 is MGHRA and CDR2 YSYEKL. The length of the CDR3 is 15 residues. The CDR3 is CASSQVEQGNQPQHF. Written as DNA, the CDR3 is TGCGCCAGCAGCCAAGTCGAACAGGGGAATCAGCCCCAGCATTTT.

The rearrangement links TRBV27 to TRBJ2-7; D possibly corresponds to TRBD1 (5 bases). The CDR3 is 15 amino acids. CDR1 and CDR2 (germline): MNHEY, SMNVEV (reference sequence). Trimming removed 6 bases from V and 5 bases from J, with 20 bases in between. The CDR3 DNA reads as TGTGCCAGCAGCTTAGCCAGGGCGGTGGAGAACGAGCAGTACTTC. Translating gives CASSLARAVENEQYF.

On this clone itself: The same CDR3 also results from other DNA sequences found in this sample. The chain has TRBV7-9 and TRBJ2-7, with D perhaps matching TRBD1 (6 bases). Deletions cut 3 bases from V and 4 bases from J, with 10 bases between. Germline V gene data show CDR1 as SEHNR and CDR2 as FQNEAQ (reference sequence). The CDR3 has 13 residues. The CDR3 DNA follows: TGTGCCAGCAGCTTGGACAGTTCATACGAGCAGTACTTC. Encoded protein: CASSLDSSYEQYF. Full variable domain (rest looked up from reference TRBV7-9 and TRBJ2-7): DTGVSQNPRHKITKRGQNVTFRCDPISEHNRLYWYRQTLGQGPEFLTYFQNEAQLEKSRLLSDRFSAERPKGSFSTLEIQRTEQGDSAMYLCASSLDSSYEQYFGPGTRLTVT.

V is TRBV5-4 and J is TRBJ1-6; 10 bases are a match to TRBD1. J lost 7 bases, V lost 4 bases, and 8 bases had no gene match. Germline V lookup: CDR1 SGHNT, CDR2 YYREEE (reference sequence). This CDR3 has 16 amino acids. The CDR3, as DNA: TGTGCCAGCAGCCGCCGGACGGGACAGGGGAATTCACCCCTCCACTTT. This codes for CASSRRTGQGNSPLHF.

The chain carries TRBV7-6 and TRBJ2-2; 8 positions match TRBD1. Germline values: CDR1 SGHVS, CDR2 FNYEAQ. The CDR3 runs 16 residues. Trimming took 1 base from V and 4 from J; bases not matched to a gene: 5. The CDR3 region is CASSLVPGGGTGELFF. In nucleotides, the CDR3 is TGTGCCAGCAGCTTAGTGCCAGGGGGCGGCACCGGGGAGCTGTTTTTT.

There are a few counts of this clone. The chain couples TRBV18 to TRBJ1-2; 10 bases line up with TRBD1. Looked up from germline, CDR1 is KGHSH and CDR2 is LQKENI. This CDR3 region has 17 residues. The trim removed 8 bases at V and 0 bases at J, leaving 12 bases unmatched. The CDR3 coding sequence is TGTGCCAGCACCGTTTCCGGGACAGGGGAGTCTAACTATGGCTACACCTTC. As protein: CASTVSGTGESNYGYTF.

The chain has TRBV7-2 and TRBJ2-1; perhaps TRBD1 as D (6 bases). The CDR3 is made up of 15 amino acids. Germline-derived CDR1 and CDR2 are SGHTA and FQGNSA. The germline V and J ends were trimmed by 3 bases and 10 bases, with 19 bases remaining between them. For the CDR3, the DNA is TGTGCCAGCAGCTTCCCTCAGACCCGGGACACCGAGCAGTTCTTC. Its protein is CASSFPQTRDTEQFF. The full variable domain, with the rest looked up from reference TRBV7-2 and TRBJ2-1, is GAGVSQSPSNKVTEKGKDVELRCDPISGHTALYWYRQSLGQGLEFLIYFQGNSAPDKSGLPSDRFSAERTGGSVSTLTIQRTQQEDSAVYLCASSFPQTRDTEQFFGPGTRLTVL.

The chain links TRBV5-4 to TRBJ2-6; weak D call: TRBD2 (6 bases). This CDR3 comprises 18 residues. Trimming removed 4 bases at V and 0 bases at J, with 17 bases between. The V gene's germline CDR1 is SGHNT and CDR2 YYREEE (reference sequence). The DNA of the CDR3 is TGTGCCAGCAGCGACGGAGGGACCAGGAGCTCTGGGGCCAACGTCCTGACTTTC. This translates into CASSDGGTRSSGANVLTF. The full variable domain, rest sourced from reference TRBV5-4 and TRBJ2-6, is ETGVTQSPTHLIKTRGQQVTLRCSSQSGHNTVSWYQQALGQGPQFIFQYYREEENGRGNFPPRFSGLQFPNYSSELNVNALELDDSALYLCASSDGGTRSSGANVLTFGAGSRLTVL.

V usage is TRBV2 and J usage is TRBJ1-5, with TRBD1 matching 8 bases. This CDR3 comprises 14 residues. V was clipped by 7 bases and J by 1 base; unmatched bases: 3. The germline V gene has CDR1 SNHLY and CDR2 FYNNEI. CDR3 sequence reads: CASKTGASNQPQHF. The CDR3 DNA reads TGTGCCAGCAAGACAGGGGCGAGCAATCAGCCCCAGCATTTT.

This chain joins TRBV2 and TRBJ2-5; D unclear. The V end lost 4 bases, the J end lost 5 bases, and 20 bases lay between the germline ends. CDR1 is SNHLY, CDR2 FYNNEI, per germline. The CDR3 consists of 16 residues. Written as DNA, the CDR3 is TGTGCCAGCAGTGCAAGCCGGTCCTACCTGGGGGAGACCCAGTACTTC. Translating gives CASSASRSYLGETQYF.

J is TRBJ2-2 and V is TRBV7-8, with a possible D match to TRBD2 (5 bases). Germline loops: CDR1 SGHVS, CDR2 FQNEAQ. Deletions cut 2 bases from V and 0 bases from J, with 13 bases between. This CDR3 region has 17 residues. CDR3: CASSLIDGLANTGELFF. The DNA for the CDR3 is TGTGCCAGCAGCTTAATCGACGGACTCGCGAACACCGGGGAGCTGTTTTTT.

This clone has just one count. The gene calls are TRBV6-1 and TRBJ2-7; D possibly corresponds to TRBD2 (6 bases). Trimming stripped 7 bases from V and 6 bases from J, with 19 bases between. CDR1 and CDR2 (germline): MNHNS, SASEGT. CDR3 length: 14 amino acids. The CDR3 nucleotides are TGTGCCAGCATCGAGCGGGTACGTGTAGGCGAGCAGTACTTC. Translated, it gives CASIERVRVGEQYF.

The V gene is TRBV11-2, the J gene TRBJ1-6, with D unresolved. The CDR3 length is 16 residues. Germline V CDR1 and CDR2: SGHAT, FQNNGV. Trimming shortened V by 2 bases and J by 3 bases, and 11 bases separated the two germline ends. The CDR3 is CASSLRSANYNSPLHF. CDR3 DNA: TGTGCCAGCAGCTTACGGAGTGCCAACTATAATTCACCCCTCCACTTT.